Listed here is a single T cell receptor beta chain. Its antigen is unknown. Trimming at V came to 3 bases and at J to 7 bases, leaving 4 bases not matched to a gene. Germline lookup yields CDR1 WSHSY and CDR2 SAAADI. The CDR3 runs 15 residues. This sample stems from a study of graft-versus-host responses after intestinal transplantation. Study overall: Multivisceral, liver-intestinal, or isolated intestinal grafts went to recipients. Anti-thymocyte globulin served as induction for all recipients, who then took tacrolimus and steroids for about three years.

The method was immunoSEQ multiplex PCR; TCRdb's version includes in-frame clones alone and lacks a portion of them. The sample records about 100,000 clones, around 90% being singletons. Whole-study results and caveats: Early post-transplant HvG declines showed an association with peak circulating GvH clone levels.

The material was PBMCs, obtained roughly 68 weeks after intestinal transplant. The chain links TRBV10-2 to TRBJ1-4; 11 positions match TRBD1. This receptor was obtained from a human patient who received an intestinal transplant, so some T cells may come from the graft donor. In nucleotides, the CDR3 is TGCGCCAGCAGTGACTGGACAGGGGGCAGTGAAAAACTGTTTTTT. It encodes CASSDWTGGSEKLFF.